The rows below give T cell receptor beta chains drawn from one sample of a study of patients and donors after allogeneic stem cell transplantation. In TCRdb, the RT-PCR reads were re-called with MiXCR into one record per CDR3 protein. Of 150,000 to 250,000 distinct CDR3 sequences in the sample, around two fifths are singletons; the top ten hold approximately 30%. The sample taken for sequencing was blood, either unsorted or a sorted T cell fraction (not recorded which). The receptors come from a human donor who was either an allogeneic HSCT recipient or a stem cell or donor lymphocyte infusion donor (not recorded which). It is not recorded whose cells these are; they may come from a transplant donor. Each CDR3 is given with its conserved first and last residue. For some rows the clone size is stated as once, few or many, or as a class when expanded; others skip it.

j_call v_call clone_size cdr3_aa
TRBJ1-1 TRBV12-3/TRBV12-4 NA CASSYQGGNTEAFF
TRBJ1-5 TRBV19 few CASSIMALSNQPQHF
TRBJ2-1 TRBV25-1 NA CASSEPGLATNNEQFF
TRBJ2-3 TRBV12-3/TRBV12-4 once CASNGQGIDTQYF
TRBJ1-1 TRBV9 NA CASRELGTASTEAFF
TRBJ1-5 TRBV5-1 many CASRLTGLSNQPQHF
TRBJ1-2 TRBV27 NA CASSPPGEPGGYTF
TRBJ2-1 TRBV5-1 few CASSPLPLGEQFF
TRBJ1-4 TRBV27 NA CASSRSGVSEKLFF
TRBJ2-1 TRBV7-3 NA CASSLFTMEEQFF
TRBJ2-2 TRBV12-3/TRBV12-4 NA CASSLDAGVSGELFF
TRBJ1-5 TRBV7-2 few CASSQGAQPQHF
TRBJ1-1 TRBV12-3/TRBV12-4 few CASSLLYRGTEAFF
TRBJ2-7 TRBV12-3/TRBV12-4 NA CASRPPAGASYEQYF
TRBJ1-4 TRBV15 NA CATSRNRGELFF
TRBJ2-1 TRBV7-2 NA CASSSLTSGRYSCEQFF
TRBJ1-5 TRBV5-6 NA CASSSPGGQPQHF
TRBJ2-3 TRBV7-2 NA CASSLDGPTDTQYF
TRBJ2-1 TRBV4-3 NA CASSLSGGRGNEQFF
TRBJ1-2 TRBV24-1 few CATSPGINNYGYTF
TRBJ2-4 TRBV29-1 NA CSTLGTSGNDNIQYF
TRBJ1-6 TRBV6-2/TRBV6-3 NA CASSRGRLRPLHF
TRBJ2-7 TRBV20-1 NA CSAPLALEQYF
TRBJ2-3 TRBV9 NA CASSVGREGTDTQYF
TRBJ1-5 TRBV5-1 few CASSQDGDSNQPQHF
TRBJ2-5 TRBV6-6 NA CASSYLGSGYQETQYF
TRBJ1-2 TRBV9 NA CASSVGQGADYGYTF
TRBJ1-1 TRBV29-1 NA CSVVQGARTEAFF
TRBJ1-1 TRBV7-3 NA CASSPHRQGLNTEAFF